A single sample gave rise to the 31 T cell receptor beta chains below, sequenced in a study of blood T cell repertoires in COVID-19. Assay used: immunoSEQ multiplex PCR; TCRdb lists only in-frame clones, some missing. The profile shows approximately 170,000 clones, 85% to 95% of them singletons. Specimen: peripheral blood. The receptors stem from a woman aged 55-69 years with COVID-19, enrolled during active disease.

This clone has only one observation. The chain combines TRBV5-5 with TRBJ1-4, with D tentatively TRBD1 (5 bases). The V gene lost 3 bases and the J gene lost 5 bases, with 11 bases spanning the gap. CDR3 size: 14 residues. In germline, CDR1 is SGHKS, CDR2 YYEKEE (reference sequence). This CDR3 reads CASSSRGDNEKLFF. In DNA, the CDR3 is TGTGCCAGCAGCTCCCGGGGGGACAATGAAAAACTGTTTTTT.

This sequence joins TRBV6-6 and TRBJ1-2; D uncertain. V lost 0 bases and J 4 bases, leaving 12 bases between the germline ends. The CDR3 covers 15 residues. Germline V gene data show CDR1 as MNHNY and CDR2 as SVGAGI (reference sequence). Here the CDR3 reads CASSYSEEQGYGYTF. CDR3 bases: TGTGCCAGCAGTTACTCGGAGGAACAAGGCTATGGCTACACCTTC.

V is TRBV29-1 and J is TRBJ1-4; possible D gene TRBD1, 5 bases. Germline assignment: CDR1 SQVTM and CDR2 ANQGSEA. Trimming cost V 4 bases and J 5 bases, with 17 bases left between them. This CDR3 has 15 amino acids. CDR3 sequence (DNA): TGCAGCGTTGCCCAGGGTGGCAGTTACAATGAAAAACTGTTTTTT. Translating it yields CSVAQGGSYNEKLFF.

This sequence joins TRBV5-6 and TRBJ2-7, with a possible D match to TRBD1 (5 bases). The CDR3 extends over 15 amino acids. Between the trimmed V and J ends, which lost 5 bases and 3 bases, there was a span of 18 bases. The germline V gene has CDR1 SGHDT and CDR2 YYEEEE. The CDR3 region has the DNA TGTGCCAGCAGACCTCTTCAGGGTGGAAACTACGAGCAGTACTTC. It translates to CASRPLQGGNYEQYF.

This chain joins TRBV2 and TRBJ2-4; 7 bases agree with TRBD1. Trimming at V came to 6 bases and at J to 0 bases, leaving 5 bases not matched to a gene. CDR1 SNHLY and CDR2 FYNNEI come from the germline V gene. The CDR3 extends over 15 amino acids. CDR3 bases: TGTGCCAGCAGAGACAGGGAACTAGCCAAAAACATTCAGTACTTC. Protein sequence: CASRDRELAKNIQYF.

The chain employs TRBV20-1 and TRBJ1-2; 10 positions match TRBD1. The CDR3 runs 11 residues. The germline CDR1 and CDR2 sequences are DFQATT and SNEGSKA (reference sequence). J was trimmed by 7 bases and V by 6 bases; bases with no gene match: 2. CDR3 coding DNA: TGCAGTGCGTGGACAGGGGGTGGCTACACCTTC. Translating gives CSAWTGGGYTF.

The chain combines TRBV6-6 with TRBJ1-4; 10 positions agree with TRBD1. Trimming took 7 bases from V and 7 from J; bases not matched to a gene: 9. The CDR3 sequence is 15 residues long. Germline-derived CDR1 and CDR2 are MNHNY and SVGAGI (reference sequence). In nucleotides, the CDR3 is TGTGCCAGCACTATAACGAGGGACAGGGGTGAAAAACTGTTTTTT. As protein: CASTITRDRGEKLFF.

The chain carries TRBV6-6 and TRBJ2-7; unclear D gene. Germline V gene sequence: CDR1 MNHNY, CDR2 SVGAGI (reference sequence). The length of the CDR3 is 14 residues. Trimming removed 6 bases at V and 0 bases at J, with 12 bases between. DNA for the CDR3: TGTGCCAGCAGCCCTACTACCCTCTCCTACGAGCAGTACTTC. This gives the protein CASSPTTLSYEQYF.

The CDR3 nucleotides read TGTGCCAGCAGCTTCCGGGGGACGGATCAGCCCCAGCATTTT. Translating it yields CASSFRGTDQPQHF. The chain has TRBV11-2 and TRBJ1-5, with a possible D match to TRBD1 (5 bases). Trimming took off 3 bases at V and 5 bases at J, with 11 bases between the two ends. This CDR3 is built from 14 residues. Looked up from germline, CDR1 is SGHAT and CDR2 is FQNNGV.

V gene TRBV3-1 (or the pseudogene TRBV3-2) combines with J gene TRBJ1-1; D is perhaps TRBD1 (5 bases). CDR3 length equals 13 residues. Germline-derived CDR1 and CDR2 are LGHDT and YNNKEL (reference sequence). Trimming shortened V by 5 bases and J by 1 base, and 8 bases separated the two germline ends. Written as DNA, the CDR3 is TGTGCCAGCAGCTTCGACAGGAACACTGAAGCTTTCTTT. Protein sequence: CASSFDRNTEAFF.

The chain employs TRBV6-2 or TRBV6-3 and TRBJ1-4; D remains unclear. Germline V lookup: CDR1 MNHEY, CDR2 SVGEGT. The V and J ends lost 0 bases and 0 bases respectively, with 11 bases between them. The CDR3 consists of 17 residues. The DNA of the CDR3 is TGTGCCAGCAGTTACTCCAACAAGAAGACAACTAATGAAAAACTGTTTTTT. Protein sequence: CASSYSNKKTTNEKLFF.

This chain joins TRBV5-1 and TRBJ1-5, with D tentatively TRBD1 (6 bases). V was shortened by 5 bases and J by 5 bases, with 11 bases between the two germline ends. The CDR3 extends over 13 amino acids. From germline, CDR1 is SGHRS and CDR2 YFSETQ. The DNA of the CDR3 is TGCGCCAGCAGACAGGGTTCGGATCAGCCCCAGCATTTT. This gives the protein CASRQGSDQPQHF.

The genes are TRBV19 and TRBJ1-5; weak D call: TRBD1 (5 bases). Trimming took 3 bases from V and 1 from J, leaving 10 bases between them. The CDR3 runs to 15 residues. Germline lookup yields CDR1 LNHDA and CDR2 SQIVND (reference sequence). CDR3 DNA: TGTGCCAGTAGTATGGGCAGGGTAAGCAATCAGCCCCAGCATTTT. It codes for CASSMGRVSNQPQHF.

This clone is a singleton in its sample. The chain is built from TRBV7-2 and TRBJ1-4; 9 bases map to TRBD1. With 6 bases clipped from V and 7 bases from J, the junction kept 6 bases outside the gene matches. This CDR3 has 14 residues. CDR1 and CDR2 (germline): SGHTA, FQGNSA. CDR3 bases: TGTGCCAGCAGGTCCGGGACAGGGTTTGAAAAACTGTTTTTT. It codes for CASRSGTGFEKLFF.

The rearrangement uses TRBV24-1 and TRBJ2-1; TRBD2 matches 8 bases. V lost 5 bases and J lost 6; bases outside the gene matches: 11. The V gene's germline CDR1 is KGHDR and CDR2 SFDVKD. The CDR3 sequence is 16 residues long. CDR3 sequence (DNA): TGTGCCACCAGTGGCTCCGGGACTAGAGGACGCAATGAGCAGTTCTTC. Encoded protein: CATSGSGTRGRNEQFF.

The chain is built from TRBV2 and TRBJ1-2; weak D call: TRBD1 (5 bases). The ends were cut back, 3 bases at V and 4 bases at J, with 15 bases in the middle. This CDR3 is built from 15 residues. Germline V gives CDR1 SNHLY, CDR2 FYNNEI. The CDR3 DNA reads TGTGCCAGCAGTGAGATCGCGGGGGAGGGCTATGGCTACACCTTC. This encodes CASSEIAGEGYGYTF.

V and J are TRBV27 and TRBJ2-5; 8 bases match TRBD2. There are 13 residues in the CDR3. Unmatched junction bases numbered 5, after V lost 6 bases and J lost 5 bases. Germline CDR1 is MNHEY and CDR2 is SMNVEV (reference sequence). Here the CDR3 DNA reads TGTGCCAGCAGCCCCCCGGGGGGGGAGACCCAGTACTTC. Protein: CASSPPGGETQYF.

This clone was found once. This rearrangement joins TRBV7-8 to TRBJ2-4, with a tentative D call TRBD1 (6 bases). V was shortened by 4 bases and J by 0 bases, with 16 bases between the two germline ends. From germline, CDR1 is SGHVS and CDR2 FQNEAQ. The CDR3 loop spans 17 amino acids. This chain's CDR3 is CASSSGPYRAAKNIQYF. The CDR3 bases are TGTGCCAGCAGCTCGGGGCCCTACAGGGCAGCCAAAAACATTCAGTACTTC.

The chain carries TRBV6-4 and TRBJ2-2, with TRBD1 matching over 8 bases. The CDR3 sequence is 14 residues long. V was pared by 6 bases and J by 0 bases, with 0 bases of the junction left unmatched. Germline V CDR1 and CDR2: MRHNA, SNTAGT. CDR3 nucleotides: TGTGCCAGCAGACAGGGGGCGAACACCGGGGAGCTGTTTTTT. It yields the protein CASRQGANTGELFF.

The rearrangement uses TRBV28 and TRBJ1-5; D may be TRBD1 (6 bases). Trimming stripped 7 bases from V and 9 bases from J, with 16 bases between. Per germline, CDR1 MDHEN and CDR2 SYDVKM. The CDR3 has 13 amino acids. The DNA of the CDR3 is TGTGCCAGCATTCCCCGGGGGGGCTCGCCCCAGCATTTT. Translated: CASIPRGGSPQHF.

This chain links TRBV11-2 with TRBJ1-1, with 10 positions matching TRBD1. Per germline, CDR1 SGHAT and CDR2 FQNNGV. CDR3 length equals 19 residues. V lost 4 bases, J lost 4 bases, and 18 bases stayed unmatched. For the CDR3, the DNA is TGTGCCAGCAGCTCCCGACGGCCTAAAGACAGACAGGGGGCCACTGAAGCTTTCTTT. The encoded protein is CASSSRRPKDRQGATEAFF.

A single count supports this clone. CDR3 region: CAWSYYNEQFF. CDR3 sequence (DNA): TGTGCCTGGAGTTACTACAATGAGCAGTTCTTC. This sequence joins TRBV30 and TRBJ2-1; no clear D. From germline, CDR1 is GTSNPN and CDR2 SVGIG (reference sequence). The CDR3 is 11 residues long. Trimming shortened V by 2 bases and J by 3 bases, and 2 bases separated the two germline ends.

The chain recombines TRBV3-1 (or the pseudogene TRBV3-2) with TRBJ2-3; 8 bases match TRBD1. V was pared by 5 bases and J by 6 bases, with 4 bases of the junction left unmatched. CDR1 is LGHDT and CDR2 is YNNKEL in the germline V gene (reference sequence). The CDR3 totals 13 residues. The CDR3, as DNA: TGTGCCAGCAGCGAACGACAGGGGGATACGCAGTATTTT. Protein sequence: CASSERQGDTQYF.

The rearrangement joins TRBV11-3 to TRBJ2-1; 8 bases map to TRBD2. In germline, CDR1 is SGHNT, CDR2 YENEEA. This CDR3 has 13 residues. V was clipped by 1 base and J by 10 bases; unmatched bases: 3. The CDR3 DNA follows: TGTGCCAGCAGCTTAGGGGTAGCGGGGGAGCAGTTCTTC. It translates to CASSLGVAGEQFF.

This rearrangement joins TRBV6-5 to TRBJ1-3; a possible D gene is TRBD1 (5 bases). The CDR3 is 16 residues long. The germline V gene has CDR1 MNHEY and CDR2 SVGAGI. Trimming took 3 bases from V and 9 from J, leaving 21 bases between them. The CDR3 DNA sequence: TGTGCCAGCAGTTATGGACGGGACTCGAAACGGGGCACCATATATTTT. As protein: CASSYGRDSKRGTIYF.

This clone was observed a single time. The chain joins TRBV18 to TRBJ1-1, with 7 bases that match TRBD1. The V segment lost 2 bases and the J segment 5 bases; nucleotides outside the gene matches: 5. Germline-derived CDR1 and CDR2 are KGHSH and LQKENI. The length of the CDR3 is 14 residues. The CDR3 sequence: CASSPAGGSTEAFF. Written as DNA, the CDR3 is TGTGCCAGCTCACCAGCAGGGGGGAGTACTGAAGCTTTCTTT.

The chain is built from TRBV9 and TRBJ1-2; TRBD1 might be the D (5 bases). The V and J ends lost 1 base and 4 bases respectively, with 11 bases between them. The CDR3 loop spans 14 amino acids. In germline, CDR1 is SGDLS, CDR2 YYNGEE. The CDR3 DNA sequence: TGTGCCAGCAGCGTACACAGGAGCAGCTATGGCTACACCTTC. Amino acid sequence: CASSVHRSSYGYTF.

The rearrangement links TRBV2 to TRBJ1-1, with 10 bases lining up with TRBD1. V gave up 7 bases and J gave up 2 bases; unmatched junction bases: 10. This CDR3 has 16 amino acids. Germline values: CDR1 SNHLY, CDR2 FYNNEI. The CDR3 sequence: CASKRRTGGPNTEAFF. For the CDR3, the DNA is TGTGCCAGCAAGAGGAGGACAGGGGGACCTAACACTGAAGCTTTCTTT.

The chain carries TRBV9 and TRBJ1-2; D perhaps matches TRBD1 (6 bases). This CDR3 comprises 13 residues. Germline loops: CDR1 SGDLS, CDR2 YYNGEE. V was cut by 4 bases and J by 6 bases, with 13 bases left in between. CDR3 residues: CASSPGGADGYTF. CDR3 bases: TGTGCCAGCAGCCCGGGGGGGGCTGATGGCTACACCTTC. The whole variable domain, remainder taken from reference TRBV9 and TRBJ1-2, is DSGVTQTPKHLITATGQRVTLRCSPRSGDLSVYWYQQSLDQGLQFLIQYYNGEERAKGNILERFSAQQFPDLHSELNLSSLELGDSALYFCASSPGGADGYTFGSGTRLTVV.

J is TRBJ2-2 and V is TRBV5-4; TRBD1 matches 7 bases. Germline assignment: CDR1 SGHNT and CDR2 YYREEE (reference sequence). The CDR3 sequence is 15 residues long. The V segment lost 9 bases and the J segment 3 bases; nucleotides outside the gene matches: 11. The CDR3 nucleotides are TGTGCCACCAGGAGAACAGGGGCGGACACCGGGGAGCTGTTTTTT. This encodes CATRRTGADTGELFF.

This chain links TRBV10-3 with TRBJ2-1; a possible D gene is TRBD2 (6 bases). CDR1 ENHRY and CDR2 SYGVKD come from the germline V gene. Trimming took 9 bases from V and 5 from J, leaving 11 bases between them. CDR3 length: 12 residues. The CDR3 spells CAMGGAHNEQFF. The CDR3 DNA reads as TGTGCCATGGGCGGGGCCCACAATGAGCAGTTCTTC.